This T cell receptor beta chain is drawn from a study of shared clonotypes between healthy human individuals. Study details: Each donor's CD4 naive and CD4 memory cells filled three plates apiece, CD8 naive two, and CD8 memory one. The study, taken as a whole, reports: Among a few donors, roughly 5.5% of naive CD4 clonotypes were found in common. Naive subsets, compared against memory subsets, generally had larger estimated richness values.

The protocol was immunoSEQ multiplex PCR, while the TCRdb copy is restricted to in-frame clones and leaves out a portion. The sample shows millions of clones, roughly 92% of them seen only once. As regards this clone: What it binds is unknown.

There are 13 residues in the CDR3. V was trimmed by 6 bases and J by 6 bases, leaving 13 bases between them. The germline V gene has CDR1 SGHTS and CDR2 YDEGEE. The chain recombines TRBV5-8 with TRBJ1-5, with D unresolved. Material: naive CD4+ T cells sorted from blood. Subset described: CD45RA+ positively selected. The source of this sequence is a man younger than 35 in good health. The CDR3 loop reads CASIHAKGQPQHF. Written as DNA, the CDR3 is TGTGCCAGCATCCACGCTAAGGGTCAGCCCCAGCATTTT.